The 17 T cell receptor beta chains presented below share a single source sample, sequenced in a study of cytomegalovirus exposure and HLA in healthy donors. It was with 60 Vbeta and 13 Jbeta primers that the PCR ran. Produced via immunoSEQ multiplex PCR; TCRdb's table is partial and in-frame only. This sample has some 85,000 clones, with around 79% found just once. Source material: PBMCs. These receptor sequences come from a young man in good health and CMV-seropositive.

CDR3 bases: TGCAGCTTGACCGGGACTAGCATCTCAGATACGCAGTATTTT. This gives the protein CSLTGTSISDTQYF. The J gene is TRBJ2-3, the V gene TRBV29-1, with 9 bases that match TRBD2. Germline assignment: CDR1 SQVTM and CDR2 ANQGSEA. J gave up 4 bases and V 8 bases, and 10 bases lay outside the gene matches. The CDR3 runs 14 residues.

The chain employs TRBV28 and TRBJ2-7; the match to TRBD1 covers 8 bases. The CDR3 length is 16 residues. Germline V gives CDR1 MDHEN, CDR2 SYDVKM. V dropped 4 bases and J dropped 0; count of bases not matched to a gene: 8. CDR3 region: CASSSTGQGISYEQYF. The CDR3 nucleotides read TGTGCCAGCAGTTCGACCGGACAGGGAATCTCCTACGAGCAGTACTTC.

The V call is TRBV29-1, the J call TRBJ1-2; TRBD1 might be the D (5 bases). With 6 bases removed from V and 8 bases from J, the gap between germline ends came to 13 bases. The germline V gene encodes CDR1 SQVTM and CDR2 ANQGSEA. There are 11 residues in the CDR3. The DNA of the CDR3 is TGCAGCGTCCAGGGAGGGAACGGCTACACCTTC. Amino acid sequence: CSVQGGNGYTF.

J is TRBJ1-5 and V is TRBV2, with TRBD1 identical over 9 bases. The CDR3 consists of 15 residues. Germline loops: CDR1 SNHLY, CDR2 FYNNEI. The V gene end was trimmed by 4 bases and the J gene end by 7 bases; junction bases not matched to a gene: 8. CDR3 sequence: CASSVGPGQGQPQHF. The CDR3 DNA sequence: TGTGCCAGCAGTGTAGGACCGGGACAGGGACAGCCCCAGCATTTT.

The chain has TRBV6-1 and TRBJ2-7; D perhaps matches TRBD2 (7 bases). V was trimmed by 2 bases and J by 3 bases, leaving 17 bases between them. Germline CDR1 is MNHNS and CDR2 is SASEGT. The CDR3 has 16 amino acids. The CDR3 DNA follows: TGTGCCAGCAGTGAACCAGGGGCGGGAGTAGGCTACGAGCAGTACTTC. As protein: CASSEPGAGVGYEQYF.

The CDR3 DNA sequence: TGTGCCAGTAGTATTAGCGTCCAAGAGACCCAGTACTTC. As protein: CASSISVQETQYF. V gene TRBV19 combines with J gene TRBJ2-5; D possibly corresponds to TRBD2 (5 bases). In germline, CDR1 is LNHDA, CDR2 SQIVND (reference sequence). The ends were cut back, 3 bases at V and 1 base at J, with 6 bases in the middle. CDR3 size: 13 residues. The whole variable domain, filled in from reference TRBV19 and TRBJ2-5, reads DGGITQSPKYLFRKEGQNVTLSCEQNLNHDAMYWYRQDPGQGLRLIYYSQIVNDFQKGDIAEGYSVSREKKESFPLTVTSAQKNPTAFYLCASSISVQETQYFGPGTRLLVL.

The rearrangement joins TRBV28 to TRBJ2-7; D is unclear. The CDR3 is 13 residues long. V was shortened by 7 bases and J by 3 bases, with 13 bases between the two germline ends. Germline CDR1 MDHEN, CDR2 SYDVKM. The CDR3 loop reads CASTQPAGYEQYF. In DNA form, the CDR3 reads TGTGCCAGCACACAGCCTGCCGGCTACGAGCAGTACTTC.

This chain links TRBV7-2 with TRBJ1-1; no clear D gene. Trimming took 2 bases from V and 5 from J, leaving 9 bases between them. CDR1 is SGHTA and CDR2 is FQGNSA in the germline V gene. There are 13 residues in the CDR3. DNA for the CDR3: TGTGCCAGCAGCTTAAATCGAGGGACTGAAGCTTTCTTT. This gives the protein CASSLNRGTEAFF.

The chain couples TRBV6-5 to TRBJ2-2; 7 bases align to TRBD1. The CDR3 totals 14 residues. Per the germline V gene, CDR1 is MNHEY and CDR2 is SVGAGI. V gave up 3 bases and J gave up 5 bases; unmatched junction bases: 3. CDR3 in amino acids: CASSYSTGTGELFF. In DNA form, the CDR3 reads TGTGCCAGCAGTTATTCGACAGGGACCGGGGAGCTGTTTTTT.

The rearrangement joins TRBV4-2 to TRBJ2-1; 11 nucleotides agree with TRBD2. CDR1 is LGHNA, CDR2 YNFKEQ, per germline. V shed 5 bases, J shed 3 bases, and the junction held 6 bases outside the gene matches. This CDR3 is 16 amino acids long. CDR3 nucleotides: TGTGCCAGCAGCACTTTCGGGACTAGCGGCTACAATGAGCAGTTCTTC. The encoded protein is CASSTFGTSGYNEQFF.

The chain links TRBV10-2 to TRBJ1-1, with a possible D match to TRBD1 (6 bases). Trimming pared 1 base from V and 4 bases from J, leaving 16 bases between. Germline-derived CDR1 and CDR2 are WSHSY and SAAADI. CDR3 length: 16 amino acids. The CDR3 sequence: CASSELDGPRGTEAFF. CDR3 nucleotide sequence: TGCGCCAGCAGTGAGTTGGACGGTCCCAGGGGCACTGAAGCTTTCTTT.

The chain joins TRBV18 to TRBJ2-7, with 7 bases lining up with TRBD2. Germline V lookup: CDR1 KGHSH, CDR2 LQKENI. The junction had 9 bases not matched to a gene; V was cut back by 2 bases and J by 5 bases. The CDR3 totals 15 residues. Here the CDR3 reads CASSPWTRSSHEQYF. In nucleotides, the CDR3 is TGTGCCAGCTCACCATGGACTAGGTCTTCCCACGAGCAGTACTTC.

The V and J genes are TRBV18 and TRBJ1-1; a weak D match, TRBD1 (5 bases). Trimming left V 3 bases short and J 0 bases short, with 8 bases between. The CDR3 covers 14 residues. The germline CDR1 and CDR2 sequences are KGHSH and LQKENI. CDR3 amino acids: CASSPGGMNTEAFF. CDR3 in DNA: TGTGCCAGCTCACCGGGGGGGATGAACACTGAAGCTTTCTTT.

This clone was found a few times. The chain links TRBV7-8 to TRBJ1-2; D is unresolved. The V end was cut by 6 bases, the J end by 8 bases, with 16 bases between. The CDR3 sequence is 13 residues long. Germline values: CDR1 SGHVS, CDR2 FQNEAQ. The CDR3 here is CASRQDTGGGYTF. The CDR3 DNA follows: TGTGCCAGCAGACAAGACACGGGAGGCGGCTACACCTTC. The whole variable domain, filled in from reference TRBV7-8 and TRBJ1-2, reads GAGVSQSPRYKVAKRGQDVALRCDPISGHVSLFWYQQALGQGPEFLTYFQNEAQLDKSGLPSDRFFAERPEGSVSTLKIQRTQQEDSAVYLCASRQDTGGGYTFGSGTRLTVV.

The V gene is TRBV19, the J gene TRBJ1-2; D is unresolved. The CDR3 totals 12 residues. Germline loops: CDR1 LNHDA, CDR2 SQIVND (reference sequence). The germline V and J ends were trimmed by 2 bases and 7 bases, with 8 bases remaining between them. Written as DNA, the CDR3 is TGTGCCAGTAGTATATCTCCCGGTGGCTACACCTTC. Protein product: CASSISPGGYTF.

The CDR3 nucleotides read TGTGCCAGAAGCCGGACAGGGTTGGGAACCTTC. Amino acid sequence: CARSRTGLGTF. The genes are TRBV5-3 and TRBJ1-2; 8 bases are a match to TRBD1. TRBV5-3 is designated an ORF whose function remains uncertain. The CDR3 has 11 residues. With 4 bases clipped from V and 14 bases from J, the junction kept 7 bases outside the gene matches.

The genes are TRBV7-2 and TRBJ2-5; D not resolved. CDR1 is SGHTA and CDR2 is FQGNSA in the germline V gene. The CDR3 has 15 residues. Trimming took 3 bases from V and 2 from J, leaving 13 bases between them. The CDR3 DNA sequence: TGTGCCAGCAGCTTGGTAGTCTCTCTACAAGAGACCCAGTACTTC. Encoded protein: CASSLVVSLQETQYF.